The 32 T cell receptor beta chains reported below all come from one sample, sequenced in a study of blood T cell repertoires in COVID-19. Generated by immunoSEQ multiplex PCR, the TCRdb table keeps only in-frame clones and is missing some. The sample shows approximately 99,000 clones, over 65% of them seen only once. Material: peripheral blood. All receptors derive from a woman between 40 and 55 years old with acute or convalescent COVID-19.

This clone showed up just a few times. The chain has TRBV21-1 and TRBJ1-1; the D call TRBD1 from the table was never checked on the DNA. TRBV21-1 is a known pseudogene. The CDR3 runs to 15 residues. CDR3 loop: CASTTRTALNTEAFF. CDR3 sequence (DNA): TGTGCCAGCACCACTCGGACAGCCCTTAACACTGAAGCTTTCTTT.

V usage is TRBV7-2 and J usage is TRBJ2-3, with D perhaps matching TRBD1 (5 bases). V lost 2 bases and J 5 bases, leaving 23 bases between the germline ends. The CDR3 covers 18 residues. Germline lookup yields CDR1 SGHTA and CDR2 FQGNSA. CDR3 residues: CASSLNTIVGAIGDTQYF. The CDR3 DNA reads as TGTGCCAGCAGCTTAAACACTATAGTAGGGGCTATAGGAGATACGCAGTATTTT.

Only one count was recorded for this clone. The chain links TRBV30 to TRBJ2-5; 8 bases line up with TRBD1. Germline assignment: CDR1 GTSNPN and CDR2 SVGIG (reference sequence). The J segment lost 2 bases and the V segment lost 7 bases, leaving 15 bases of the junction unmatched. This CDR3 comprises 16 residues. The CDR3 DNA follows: TGTGCCTTCCGGACAGGGCTCAGTCTTTCTCAAGAGACCCAGTACTTC. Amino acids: CAFRTGLSLSQETQYF. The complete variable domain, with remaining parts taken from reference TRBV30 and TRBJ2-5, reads SQTIHQWPATLVQPVGSPLSLECTVEGTSNPNLYWYRQAAGRGLQLLFYSVGIGQISSEVPQNLSASRPQDRQFILSSKKLLLSDSGFYLCAFRTGLSLSQETQYFGPGTRLLVL.

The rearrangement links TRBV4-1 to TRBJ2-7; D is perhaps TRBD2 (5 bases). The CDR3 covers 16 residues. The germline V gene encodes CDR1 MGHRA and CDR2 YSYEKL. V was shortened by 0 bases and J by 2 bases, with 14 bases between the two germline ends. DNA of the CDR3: TGCGCCAGCAGCCAAGATCGCGAGGGAACGACCTACGAGCAGTACTTC. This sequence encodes CASSQDREGTTYEQYF.

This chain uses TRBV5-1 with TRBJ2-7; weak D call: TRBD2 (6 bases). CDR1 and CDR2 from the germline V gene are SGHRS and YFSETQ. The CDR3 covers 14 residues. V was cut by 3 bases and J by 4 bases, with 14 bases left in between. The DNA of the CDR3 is TGCGCCAGCAGCTACTCGGGAGTAGGATACGAGCAGTACTTC. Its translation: CASSYSGVGYEQYF.

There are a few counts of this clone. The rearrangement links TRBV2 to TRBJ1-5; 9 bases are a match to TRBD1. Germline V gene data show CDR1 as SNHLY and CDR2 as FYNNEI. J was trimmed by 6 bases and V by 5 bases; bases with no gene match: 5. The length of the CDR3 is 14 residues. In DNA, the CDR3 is TGTGCCAGCAGTTGGACAGGGGTTGGTCAGCCCCAGCATTTT. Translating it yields CASSWTGVGQPQHF.

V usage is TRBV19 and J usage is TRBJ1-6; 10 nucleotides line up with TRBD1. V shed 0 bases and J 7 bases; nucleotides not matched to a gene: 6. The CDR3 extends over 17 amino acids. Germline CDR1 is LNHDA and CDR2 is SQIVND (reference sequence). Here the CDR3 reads CASSIDRQGAGNSPLHF. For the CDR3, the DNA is TGTGCCAGTAGTATAGACCGACAGGGGGCCGGGAATTCACCCCTCCACTTT.

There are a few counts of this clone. CDR3 sequence reads: CATAREDEQYF. Here the CDR3 DNA reads TGTGCCACGGCCAGGGAAGACGAGCAGTACTTC. The chain couples TRBV2 to TRBJ2-7, with a tentative D call TRBD1 (5 bases). CDR3 size: 11 residues. V lost 10 bases to trimming and J lost 5 bases, with 12 bases between them. Germline V gene sequence: CDR1 SNHLY, CDR2 FYNNEI. The full variable domain, with the rest looked up from reference TRBV2 and TRBJ2-7, is EPEVTQTPSHQVTQMGQEVILRCVPISNHLYFYWYRQILGQKVEFLVSFYNNEISEKSEIFDDQFSVERPDGSNFTLKIRSTKLEDSAMYFCATAREDEQYFGPGTRLTVT.

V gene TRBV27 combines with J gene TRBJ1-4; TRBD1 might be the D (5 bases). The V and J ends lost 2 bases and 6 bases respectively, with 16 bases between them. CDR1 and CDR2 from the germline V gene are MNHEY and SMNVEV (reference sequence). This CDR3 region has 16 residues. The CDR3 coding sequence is TGTGCCAGCAGTTTAAGTCCAATGGACACTTATGAAAAACTGTTTTTT. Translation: CASSLSPMDTYEKLFF.

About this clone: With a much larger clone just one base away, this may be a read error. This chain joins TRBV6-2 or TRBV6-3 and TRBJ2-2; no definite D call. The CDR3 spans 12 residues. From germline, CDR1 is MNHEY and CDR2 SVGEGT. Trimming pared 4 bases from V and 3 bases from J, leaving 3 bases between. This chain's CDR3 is CASSSYTGELFF. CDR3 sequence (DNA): TGTGCCAGCAGTTCCTACACCGGGGAGCTGTTTTTT.

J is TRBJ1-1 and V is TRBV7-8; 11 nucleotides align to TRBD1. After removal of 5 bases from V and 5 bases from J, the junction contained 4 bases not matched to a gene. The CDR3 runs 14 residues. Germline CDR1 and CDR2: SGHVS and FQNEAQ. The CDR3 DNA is TGTGCCAGCAGCCCCGGACAGGGGGCGACTGAAGCTTTCTTT. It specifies CASSPGQGATEAFF.

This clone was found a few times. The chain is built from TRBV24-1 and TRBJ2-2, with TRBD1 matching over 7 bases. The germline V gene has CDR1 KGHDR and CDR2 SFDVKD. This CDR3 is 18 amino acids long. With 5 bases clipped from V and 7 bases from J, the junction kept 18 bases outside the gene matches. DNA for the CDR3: TGTGCCACCAGTGGTTATCGGCCGGGACAGTGGGGAATCGGGGAGCTGTTTTTT. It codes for CATSGYRPGQWGIGELFF.

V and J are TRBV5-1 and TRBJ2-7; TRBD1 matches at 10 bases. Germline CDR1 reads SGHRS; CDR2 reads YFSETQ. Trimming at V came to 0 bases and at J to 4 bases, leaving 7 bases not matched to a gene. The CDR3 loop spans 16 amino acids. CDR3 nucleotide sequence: TGCGCCAGCAGCTTGGAAGGGACAGGGGCAGGGTACGAGCAGTACTTC. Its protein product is CASSLEGTGAGYEQYF.

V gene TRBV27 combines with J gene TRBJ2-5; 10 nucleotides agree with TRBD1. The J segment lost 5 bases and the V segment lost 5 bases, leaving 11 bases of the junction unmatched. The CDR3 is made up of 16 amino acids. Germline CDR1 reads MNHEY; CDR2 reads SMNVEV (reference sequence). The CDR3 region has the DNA TGTGCCAGCAGTGACCCCTCGACAGGGGGCAGGGAGACCCAGTACTTC. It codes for CASSDPSTGGRETQYF.

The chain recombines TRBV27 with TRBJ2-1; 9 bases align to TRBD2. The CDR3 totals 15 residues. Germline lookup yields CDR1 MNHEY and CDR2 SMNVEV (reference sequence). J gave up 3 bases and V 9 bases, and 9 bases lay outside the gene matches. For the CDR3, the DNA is TGTGCCAGGGTGGGGCGGGGGGGCTTCTACAATGAGCAGTTCTTC. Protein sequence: CARVGRGGFYNEQFF.

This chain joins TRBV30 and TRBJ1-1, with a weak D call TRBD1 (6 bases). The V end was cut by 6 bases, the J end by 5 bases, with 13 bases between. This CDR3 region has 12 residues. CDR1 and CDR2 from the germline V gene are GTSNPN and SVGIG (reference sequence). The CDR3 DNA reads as TGTGCCTGTAACAGGGTTGCTACTGAAGCTTTCTTT. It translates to CACNRVATEAFF.

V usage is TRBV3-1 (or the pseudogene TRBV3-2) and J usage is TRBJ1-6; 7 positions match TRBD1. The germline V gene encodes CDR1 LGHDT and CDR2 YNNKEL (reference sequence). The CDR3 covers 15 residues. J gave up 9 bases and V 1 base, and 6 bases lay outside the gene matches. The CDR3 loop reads CASSQVSGGTSPLHF. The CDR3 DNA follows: TGTGCCAGCAGCCAAGTCTCAGGGGGTACTTCACCCCTCCACTTT.

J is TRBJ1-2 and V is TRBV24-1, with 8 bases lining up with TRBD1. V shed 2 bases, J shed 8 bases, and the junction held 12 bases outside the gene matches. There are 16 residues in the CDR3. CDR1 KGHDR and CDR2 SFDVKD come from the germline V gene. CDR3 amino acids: CATSDSGYRGARGYTF. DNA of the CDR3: TGTGCCACCAGTGATTCGGGGTACAGGGGGGCGCGAGGCTACACCTTC.

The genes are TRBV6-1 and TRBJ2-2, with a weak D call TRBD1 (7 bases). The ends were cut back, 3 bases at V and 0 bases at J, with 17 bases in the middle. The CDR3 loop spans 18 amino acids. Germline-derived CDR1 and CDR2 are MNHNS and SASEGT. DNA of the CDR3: TGTGCCAGCAGTGACCCAGGGGGGCCCCGAACGAACACCGGGGAGCTGTTTTTT. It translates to CASSDPGGPRTNTGELFF.

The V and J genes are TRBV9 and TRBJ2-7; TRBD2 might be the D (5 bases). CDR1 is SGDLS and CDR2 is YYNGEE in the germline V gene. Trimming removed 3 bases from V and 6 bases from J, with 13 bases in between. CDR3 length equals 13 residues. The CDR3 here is CASSATSGSEQYF. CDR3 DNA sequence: TGTGCCAGCAGCGCTACTTCGGGAAGCGAGCAGTACTTC.

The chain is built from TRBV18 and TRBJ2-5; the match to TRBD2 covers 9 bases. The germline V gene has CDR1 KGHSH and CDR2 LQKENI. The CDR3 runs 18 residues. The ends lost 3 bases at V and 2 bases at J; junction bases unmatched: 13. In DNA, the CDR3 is TGTGCCAGCTCACCTTCGGCGTTTAGCGGGGGATCTCAAGAGACCCAGTACTTC. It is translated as CASSPSAFSGGSQETQYF.

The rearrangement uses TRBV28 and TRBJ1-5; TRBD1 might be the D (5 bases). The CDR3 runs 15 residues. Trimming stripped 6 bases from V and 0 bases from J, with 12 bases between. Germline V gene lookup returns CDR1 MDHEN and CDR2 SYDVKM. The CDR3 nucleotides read TGTGCCAGCAGCCTCCGGGGGAATAGCAATCAGCCCCAGCATTTT. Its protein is CASSLRGNSNQPQHF.

CDR3 nucleotides: TGTGCCAGCAGCTCGCTACAGGGCGACACCGGGGAGCTGTTTTTT. This translates into CASSSLQGDTGELFF. This chain uses TRBV11-2 with TRBJ2-2, with a tentative D call TRBD1 (6 bases). Germline V gives CDR1 SGHAT, CDR2 FQNNGV. Deletions cut 4 bases from V and 3 bases from J, with 12 bases between. The CDR3 runs 15 residues.

The CDR3 loop is CASSPWGTGTSNSPLHF. CDR3 nucleotide sequence: TGTGCCAGCAGCCCCTGGGGGACAGGGACGTCGAATTCACCCCTCCACTTT. This chain joins TRBV7-8 and TRBJ1-6; 9 nucleotides match TRBD1. With 5 bases clipped from V and 7 bases from J, the junction kept 12 bases outside the gene matches. The CDR3 has 17 residues. The germline gives CDR1 SGHVS, CDR2 FQNEAQ. Using reference TRBV7-8 and TRBJ1-6 for the parts outside the CDR3, the full variable domain is GAGVSQSPRYKVAKRGQDVALRCDPISGHVSLFWYQQALGQGPEFLTYFQNEAQLDKSGLPSDRFFAERPEGSVSTLKIQRTQQEDSAVYLCASSPWGTGTSNSPLHFGNGTRLTVT.

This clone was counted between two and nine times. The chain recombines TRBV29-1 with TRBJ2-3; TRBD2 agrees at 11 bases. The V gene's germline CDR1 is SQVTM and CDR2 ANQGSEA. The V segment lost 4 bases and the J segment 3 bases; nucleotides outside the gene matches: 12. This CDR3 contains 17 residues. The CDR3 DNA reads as TGCAGCGTTGTGGGGGGAGCCGGGACTAGCGGAACAGATACGCAGTATTTT. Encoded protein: CSVVGGAGTSGTDTQYF.

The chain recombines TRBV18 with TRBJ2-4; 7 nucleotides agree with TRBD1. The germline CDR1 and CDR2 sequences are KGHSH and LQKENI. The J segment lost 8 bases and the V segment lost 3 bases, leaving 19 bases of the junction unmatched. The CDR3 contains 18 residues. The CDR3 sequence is CASSPARRRGSTLDIQYF. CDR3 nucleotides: TGTGCCAGCTCACCCGCGCGACGCAGGGGGAGCACGTTAGACATTCAGTACTTC.

The CDR3: CASSVDSISNEKLFF. The CDR3 DNA follows: TGTGCCAGCAGCGTAGATAGCATCTCAAATGAAAAACTGTTTTTT. This chain uses TRBV9 with TRBJ1-4; D gene unclear. CDR1 is SGDLS, CDR2 YYNGEE, per germline. V shed 0 bases and J shed 5 bases, with 11 bases lying between them. CDR3 length: 15 amino acids.

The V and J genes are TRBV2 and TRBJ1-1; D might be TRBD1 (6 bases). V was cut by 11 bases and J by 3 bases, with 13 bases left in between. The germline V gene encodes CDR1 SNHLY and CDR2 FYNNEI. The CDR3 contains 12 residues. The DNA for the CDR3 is TGTGCCGGACGACAGGAGGACACTGAAGCTTTCTTT. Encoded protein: CAGRQEDTEAFF.

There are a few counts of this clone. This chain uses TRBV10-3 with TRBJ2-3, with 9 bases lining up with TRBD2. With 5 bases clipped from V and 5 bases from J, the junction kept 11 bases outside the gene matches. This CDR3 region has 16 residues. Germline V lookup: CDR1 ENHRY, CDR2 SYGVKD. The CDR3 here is CAISPSGKGVGDTQYF. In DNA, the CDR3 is TGTGCCATCAGTCCTAGCGGGAAGGGAGTAGGAGATACGCAGTATTTT.

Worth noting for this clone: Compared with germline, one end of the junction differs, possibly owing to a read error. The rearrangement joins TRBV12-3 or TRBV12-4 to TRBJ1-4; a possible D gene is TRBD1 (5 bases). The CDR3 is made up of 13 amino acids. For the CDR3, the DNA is TGTGCCAGCAGCTTAGGGGCCACTGAAAAACTGTTTTTT. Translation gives CASSLGATEKLFF.

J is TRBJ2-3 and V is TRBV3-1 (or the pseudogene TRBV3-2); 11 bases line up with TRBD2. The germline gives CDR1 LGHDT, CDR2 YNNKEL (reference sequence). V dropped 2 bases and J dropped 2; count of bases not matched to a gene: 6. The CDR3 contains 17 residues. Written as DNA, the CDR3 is TGTGCCAGCAGCCAATGGAATAGCGGGGGGGCCACAGATACGCAGTATTTT. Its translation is CASSQWNSGGATDTQYF.

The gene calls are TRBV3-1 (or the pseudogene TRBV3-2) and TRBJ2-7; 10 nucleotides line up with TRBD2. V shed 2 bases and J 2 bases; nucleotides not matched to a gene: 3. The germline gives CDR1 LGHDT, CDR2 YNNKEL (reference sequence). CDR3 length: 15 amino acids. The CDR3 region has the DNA TGTGCCAGCAGCCAATCTACTAGCGGGGCCTACGAGCAGTACTTC. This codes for CASSQSTSGAYEQYF.